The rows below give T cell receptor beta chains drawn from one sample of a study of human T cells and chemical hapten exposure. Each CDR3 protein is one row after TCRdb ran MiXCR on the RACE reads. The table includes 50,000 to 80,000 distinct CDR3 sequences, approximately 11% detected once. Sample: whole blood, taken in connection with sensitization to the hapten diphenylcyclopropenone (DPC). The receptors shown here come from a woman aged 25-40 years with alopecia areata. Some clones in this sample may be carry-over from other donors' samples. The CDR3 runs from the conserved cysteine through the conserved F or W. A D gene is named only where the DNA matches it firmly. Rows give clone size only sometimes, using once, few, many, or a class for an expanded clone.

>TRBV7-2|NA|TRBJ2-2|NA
CASNNGLNTGELFF
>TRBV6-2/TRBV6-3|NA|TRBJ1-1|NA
CASSYNTLNTEAFF
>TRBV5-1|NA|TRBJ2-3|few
CASSLFRVTADTQYF
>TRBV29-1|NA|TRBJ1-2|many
CSTRYPGEVYGYTF
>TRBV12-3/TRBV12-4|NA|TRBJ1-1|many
CASSSRRGTEAFF
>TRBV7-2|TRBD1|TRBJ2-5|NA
CASTSRDRVETQYF
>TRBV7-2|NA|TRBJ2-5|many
CASSNLPGLNRETQYF
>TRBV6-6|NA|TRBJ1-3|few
CASRPDILSGNTIYF
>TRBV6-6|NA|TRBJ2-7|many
CASSYNTGSVSEQYF
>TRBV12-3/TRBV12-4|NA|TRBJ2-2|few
CASRPGYGGELFF
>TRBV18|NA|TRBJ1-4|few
CASSPPGDNEKLFF
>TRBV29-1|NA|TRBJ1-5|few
CSVGGLDQPQHF
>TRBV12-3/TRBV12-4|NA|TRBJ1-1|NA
CASSLRQLMNTEAFF